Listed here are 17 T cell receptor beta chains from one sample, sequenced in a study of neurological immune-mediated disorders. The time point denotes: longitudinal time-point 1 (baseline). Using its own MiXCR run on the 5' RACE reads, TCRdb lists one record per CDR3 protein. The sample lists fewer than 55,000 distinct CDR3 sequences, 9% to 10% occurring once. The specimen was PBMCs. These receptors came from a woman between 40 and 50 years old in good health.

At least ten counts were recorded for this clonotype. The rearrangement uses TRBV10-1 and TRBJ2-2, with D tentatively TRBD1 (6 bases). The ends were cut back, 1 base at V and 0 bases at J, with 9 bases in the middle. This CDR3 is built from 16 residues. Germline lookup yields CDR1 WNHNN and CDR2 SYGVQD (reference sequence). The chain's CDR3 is CASSEFRTANTGELFF. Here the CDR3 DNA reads TGCGCCAGCAGTGAGTTTCGGACAGCGAACACCGGGGAGCTGTTTTTT.

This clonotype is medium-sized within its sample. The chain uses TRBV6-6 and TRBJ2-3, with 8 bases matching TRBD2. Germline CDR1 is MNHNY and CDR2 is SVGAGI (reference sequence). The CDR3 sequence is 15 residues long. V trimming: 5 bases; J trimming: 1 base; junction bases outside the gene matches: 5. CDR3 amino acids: CASSSGGMGTDTQYF. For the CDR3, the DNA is TGTGCCAGCAGTAGCGGGGGCATGGGCACAGATACGCAGTATTTT.

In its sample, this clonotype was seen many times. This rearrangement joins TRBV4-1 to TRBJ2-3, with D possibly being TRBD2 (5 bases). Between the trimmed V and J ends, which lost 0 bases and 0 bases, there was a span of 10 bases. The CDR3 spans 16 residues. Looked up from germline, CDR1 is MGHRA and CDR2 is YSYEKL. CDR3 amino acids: CASSQDHGDSTDTQYF. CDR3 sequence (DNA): TGCGCCAGCAGCCAAGATCACGGGGATAGCACAGATACGCAGTATTTT.

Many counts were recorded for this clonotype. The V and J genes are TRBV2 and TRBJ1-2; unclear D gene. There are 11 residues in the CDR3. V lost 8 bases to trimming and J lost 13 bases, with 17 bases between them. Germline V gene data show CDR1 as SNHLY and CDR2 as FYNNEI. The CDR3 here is CASHLTGIGTF. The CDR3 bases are TGTGCCAGCCACCTCACCGGGATAGGCACCTTC.

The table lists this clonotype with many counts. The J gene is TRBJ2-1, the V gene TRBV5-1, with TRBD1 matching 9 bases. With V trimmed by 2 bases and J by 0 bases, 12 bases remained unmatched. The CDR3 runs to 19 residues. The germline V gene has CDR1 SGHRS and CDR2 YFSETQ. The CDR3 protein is CASSFSDRGAQSSYNEQFF. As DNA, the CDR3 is TGCGCCAGCAGCTTCTCGGACAGGGGCGCCCAAAGCTCCTACAATGAGCAGTTCTTC.

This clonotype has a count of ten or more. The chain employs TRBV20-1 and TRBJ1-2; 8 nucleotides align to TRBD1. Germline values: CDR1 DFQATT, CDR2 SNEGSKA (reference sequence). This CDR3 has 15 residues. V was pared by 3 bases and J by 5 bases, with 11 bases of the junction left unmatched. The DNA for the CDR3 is TGCAGTGCTAGTGGCAGGGGGCAGGGAGGTTATGGCTACACCTTC. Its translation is CSASGRGQGGYGYTF.

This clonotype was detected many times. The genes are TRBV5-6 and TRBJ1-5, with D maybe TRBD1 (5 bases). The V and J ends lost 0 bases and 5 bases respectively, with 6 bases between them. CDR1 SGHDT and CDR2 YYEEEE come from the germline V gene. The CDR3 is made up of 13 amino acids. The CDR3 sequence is CASSLGGDQPQHF. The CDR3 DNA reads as TGTGCCAGCAGCTTGGGGGGGGATCAGCCCCAGCATTTT.

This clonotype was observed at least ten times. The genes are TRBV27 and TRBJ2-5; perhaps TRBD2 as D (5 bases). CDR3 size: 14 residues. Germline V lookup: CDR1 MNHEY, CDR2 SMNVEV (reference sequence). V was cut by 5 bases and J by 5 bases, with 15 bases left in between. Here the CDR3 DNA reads TGTGCCAGCAGTCACACGAGGGCCCGGGAGACCCAGTACTTC. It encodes CASSHTRARETQYF.

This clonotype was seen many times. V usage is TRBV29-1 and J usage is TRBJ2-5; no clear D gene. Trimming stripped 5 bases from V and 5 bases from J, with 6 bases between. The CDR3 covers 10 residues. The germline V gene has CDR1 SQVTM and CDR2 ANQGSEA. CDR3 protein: CSVLLETQYF. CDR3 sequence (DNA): TGCAGCGTTCTTTTGGAGACCCAGTACTTC.

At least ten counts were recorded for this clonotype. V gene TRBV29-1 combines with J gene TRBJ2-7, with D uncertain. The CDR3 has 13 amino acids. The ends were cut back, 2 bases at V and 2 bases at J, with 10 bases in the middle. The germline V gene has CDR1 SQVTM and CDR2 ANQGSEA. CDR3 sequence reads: CSVESDATYEQYF. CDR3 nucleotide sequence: TGCAGCGTTGAATCGGACGCAACCTACGAGCAGTACTTC.

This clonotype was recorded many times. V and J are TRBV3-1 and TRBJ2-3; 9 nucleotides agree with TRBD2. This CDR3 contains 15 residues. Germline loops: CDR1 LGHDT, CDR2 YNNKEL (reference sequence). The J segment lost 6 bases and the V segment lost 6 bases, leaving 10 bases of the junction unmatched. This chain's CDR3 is CASSLSSGTSDTQYF. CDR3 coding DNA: TGTGCCAGCAGTCTTTCTAGCGGGACCTCGGATACGCAGTATTTT.

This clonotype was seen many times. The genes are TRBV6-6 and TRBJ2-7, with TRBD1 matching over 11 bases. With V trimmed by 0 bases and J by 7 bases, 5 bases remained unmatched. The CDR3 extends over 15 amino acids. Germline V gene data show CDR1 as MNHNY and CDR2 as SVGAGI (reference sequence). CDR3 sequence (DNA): TGTGCCAGCAGTTACTCGGGGGACAGGGGGGGAGAGCAGTACTTC. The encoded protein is CASSYSGDRGGEQYF.

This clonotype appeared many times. The DNA of the CDR3 is TGCGCCAGCAGCCCAGGACAGGAGTACGAGCAGTACTTC. Protein product: CASSPGQEYEQYF. The rearrangement joins TRBV5-1 to TRBJ2-7, with 7 bases that match TRBD1. This CDR3 comprises 13 residues. The germline V gene has CDR1 SGHRS and CDR2 YFSETQ. Trimming cost V 4 bases and J 4 bases; bases outside gene matches: 5. Using reference TRBV5-1 and TRBJ2-7 for the parts outside the CDR3, the full variable domain is KAGVTQTPRYLIKTRGQQVTLSCSPISGHRSVSWYQQTPGQGLQFLFEYFSETQRNKGNFPGRFSGRQFSNSRSEMNVSTLELGDSALYLCASSPGQEYEQYFGPGTRLTVT.

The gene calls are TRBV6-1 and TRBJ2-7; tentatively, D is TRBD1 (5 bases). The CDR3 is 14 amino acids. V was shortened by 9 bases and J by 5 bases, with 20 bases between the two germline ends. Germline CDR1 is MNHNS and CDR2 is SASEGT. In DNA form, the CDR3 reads TGTGCCAGGGTAGGGCAGGGTGTTATCGACGAGCAGTACTTC. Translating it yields CARVGQGVIDEQYF.

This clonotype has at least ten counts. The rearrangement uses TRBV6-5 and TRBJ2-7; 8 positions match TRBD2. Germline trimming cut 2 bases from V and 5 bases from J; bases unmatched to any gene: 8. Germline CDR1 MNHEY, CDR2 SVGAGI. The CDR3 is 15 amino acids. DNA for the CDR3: TGTGCCAGCAGTTACCCCCGCGGGGGGAACCACGAGCAGTACTTC. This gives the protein CASSYPRGGNHEQYF.

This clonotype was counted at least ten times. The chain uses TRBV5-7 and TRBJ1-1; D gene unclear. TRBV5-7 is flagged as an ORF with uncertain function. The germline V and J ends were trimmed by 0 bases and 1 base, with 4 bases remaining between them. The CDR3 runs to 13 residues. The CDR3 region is CASSLAKNTEAFF. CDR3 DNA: TGTGCCAGCAGCTTGGCCAAGAACACTGAAGCTTTCTTT.

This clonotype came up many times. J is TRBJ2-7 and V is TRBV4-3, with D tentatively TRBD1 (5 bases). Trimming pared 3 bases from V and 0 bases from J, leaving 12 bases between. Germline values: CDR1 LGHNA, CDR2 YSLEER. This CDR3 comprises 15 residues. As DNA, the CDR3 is TGCGCCAGCAGCCAGCTTGCGGACACCTCCTACGAGCAGTACTTC. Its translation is CASSQLADTSYEQYF.